Listed below are T cell receptor beta chains from one sample, sequenced in a study of response to subunit inactivated influenza vaccine. In TCRdb, the RT-PCR reads were re-called with MiXCR into one record per CDR3 protein. The table has about 520,000 distinct CDR3 sequences, 11% seen once; the top ten hold less than 15%. The specimen comprised PBMCs from blood, sampled about 6 weeks after vaccination. The origin of the receptors is a man in his forties or fifties who received an inactivated influenza vaccine. Each CDR3 is given with its conserved first and last residue. A D gene is named only where the DNA matches it firmly. Only some rows state a clone size, as once, few, many or a class for expanded clones.

DNA	CDR3	size	D	length	J	V
TGTGCCAGCAGTGCCCGGACGTTGGAGACCCAGTACTTC	CASSARTLETQYF	many	NA	13	TRBJ2-5	TRBV12-3/TRBV12-4
TGTGCCACCTGGACAGGATCTTACGAGCAGTACTTC	CATWTGSYEQYF	many	TRBD1	12	TRBJ2-7	TRBV10-3
TGTGCCAGCAGTTTAGGGACTACCCTGGGATCGCAGTATTTT	CASSLGTTLGSQYF	NA	TRBD2	14	TRBJ2-3	TRBV27
TGTGCCAGCAGCCGGAGAAGTTCTGCCAAAAACATTCAGTACTTC	CASSRRSSAKNIQYF	few	NA	15	TRBJ2-4	TRBV4-2
TGCGCCAGCAGCCCCCACCTTCAAAACACCGGGGAGCTGTTTTTT	CASSPHLQNTGELFF	few	NA	15	TRBJ2-2	TRBV4-3
TGTGCCAGCTCATCTCCGGGACAGGGCTACCGGCAGTACTTC	CASSSPGQGYRQYF	few	TRBD1	14	TRBJ2-7	TRBV18
TGTGCCAGCAGCTTAATCGGAAACTTCTATGGCTACACCTTC	CASSLIGNFYGYTF	NA	NA	14	TRBJ1-2	TRBV7-2
TGTGCCAGCAGCTTTGGTGCGGGAGGATTAGGTGAGCAGTTCTTC	CASSFGAGGLGEQFF	NA	TRBD2	15	TRBJ2-1	TRBV7-9
TGCAGTGCTAGACCTCCTAGCCGTGAGCAGTTCTTC	CSARPPSREQFF	NA	NA	12	TRBJ2-1	TRBV20-1
TGTGCCAGCAGTGCAACGACAGGGGGTACCGGGGAGCTGTTTTTT	CASSATTGGTGELFF	NA	TRBD1	15	TRBJ2-2	TRBV6-1
TGTGCCACCAGCAGAGTTCGGTACTCTGGCTACACCTTC	CATSRVRYSGYTF	few	NA	13	TRBJ1-2	TRBV15
TGCGCCAGCAGCTTGGGCCGGCGGGATACGCAGTATTTT	CASSLGRRDTQYF	many	NA	13	TRBJ2-3	TRBV5-1
TGTGCCAGCAGTTTGGCAGGATCCTACGAGCAGTACTTC	CASSLAGSYEQYF	many	NA	13	TRBJ2-7	TRBV12-3/TRBV12-4
TGTGCTAGCAGCACCGGACAGGGAGGAATTTCGGACATTCAGTACTTC	CASSTGQGGISDIQYF	NA	TRBD1	16	TRBJ2-4	TRBV2
TGTGCCAGCAACCCCGGGACAGGGAATAATTCACCCCTCCACTTT	CASNPGTGNNSPLHF	few	TRBD1	15	TRBJ1-6	TRBV7-9
TGTGCCAGCAGCCGCGCGGGAGGGTATAACAATGAGCAGTTCTTC	CASSRAGGYNNEQFF	NA	TRBD2	15	TRBJ2-1	TRBV7-8
TGTGCCAGCAGTGAATCTGGACAGGGACCATACAATGAGCAGTTCTTC	CASSESGQGPYNEQFF	many	TRBD1	16	TRBJ2-1	TRBV25-1
TGTGCCAGCAACCTACTGATAAGCGGGTCGAACACCGGGGAGCTGTTTTTT	CASNLLISGSNTGELFF	NA	NA	17	TRBJ2-2	TRBV7-8
TGTGCCAGCAGCCGGACAACATCGAACACCGGGGAGCTGTTTTTT	CASSRTTSNTGELFF	few	NA	15	TRBJ2-2	TRBV7-8
TGTGCCAGCAGCCCTCACCTGGGACAGGGGGCCACTGAAGCTTTCTTT	CASSPHLGQGATEAFF	few	TRBD1	16	TRBJ1-1	TRBV9
TGTGCCAGCAGTTTATGGGGTAGCGGGGGGGCCTCCACGCAGTATTTT	CASSLWGSGGASTQYF	NA	TRBD2	16	TRBJ2-3	TRBV12-3/TRBV12-4
TGTGCCAGCAGCTCCGGACTAGCGGGAGTTAGTGAGCAGTTCTTC	CASSSGLAGVSEQFF	few	TRBD2	15	TRBJ2-1	TRBV7-7
TGTGCCAGCCTCCGGGACAGAGGTTCAGAGACCCAGTACTTC	CASLRDRGSETQYF	few	TRBD1	14	TRBJ2-5	TRBV6-1
TGTGCCAGCAGCCGCTCCGTGGGTGGAAGGGGCGAGCAGTACTTC	CASSRSVGGRGEQYF	NA	NA	15	TRBJ2-7	TRBV3-1
TGCGCCAGCAGCTTCCAGGGGGTGGACTTCAATGAGCAGTTCTTC	CASSFQGVDFNEQFF	few	TRBD1	15	TRBJ2-1	TRBV5-1
TGTGCCAGTAGTCCGGGACTAGCGGGGGACCTACAAGAGACCCAGTACTTC	CASSPGLAGDLQETQYF	NA	TRBD2	17	TRBJ2-5	TRBV19
TGCAGCGTTGTAAACCGGGACAGCCAAGAGACCCAGTACTTC	CSVVNRDSQETQYF	many	TRBD1	14	TRBJ2-5	TRBV29-1
TGCGCCAGCAGCCAAGATCTAGCGGGGGGGGCAGATACGCAGTATTTT	CASSQDLAGGADTQYF	many	TRBD2	16	TRBJ2-3	TRBV4-3
TGCGCCAGCAGCTTGGACAGGGCCCCAGATACGCAGTATTTT	CASSLDRAPDTQYF	few	NA	14	TRBJ2-3	TRBV5-1
TGTGCCAGCAGCTCGACGACAGGATCACATTCACCCCTCCACTTT	CASSSTTGSHSPLHF	NA	NA	15	TRBJ1-6	TRBV7-9
TGTGCCAGCAGTGACCGGACAGGGGGTGAGCAGTTCTTC	CASSDRTGGEQFF	few	TRBD1	13	TRBJ2-1	TRBV27
TGTGCCAGCAGCTTGACGGGAGGGCCTCGCGAGCAGTTCTTC	CASSLTGGPREQFF	NA	TRBD2	14	TRBJ2-1	TRBV7-9
TGTGCCAGCAGTCCCTCGGGAGGGGGGAATGGCTACACCTTC	CASSPSGGGNGYTF	few	NA	14	TRBJ1-2	TRBV6-5
TGTGCCAGCAGCGTAGCTGAGGGTTACGAGCAGTACTTC	CASSVAEGYEQYF	many	NA	13	TRBJ2-7	TRBV9
TGTGCCAGCAGTTCGGGGGGCCTCCTGACCACTGAAGCTTTCTTT	CASSSGGLLTTEAFF	few	NA	15	TRBJ1-1	TRBV27
TGCGCCAGCAGTCGGACCCAGGGTGGGGGCTACACCTTC	CASSRTQGGGYTF	few	NA	13	TRBJ1-2	TRBV4-1
TGCAGTGCTAGAGATGGTGGACAGGGGAACACTGAAGCTTTCTTT	CSARDGGQGNTEAFF	few	TRBD1	15	TRBJ1-1	TRBV20-1
TGTGCCAGCACTTCGGGCTCCTACAATGAGCAGTTCTTC	CASTSGSYNEQFF	NA	NA	13	TRBJ2-1	TRBV12-3/TRBV12-4
TGTGCCAGCAGCTTGGGGGCCGGACAGGGAACGAAGTACTTC	CASSLGAGQGTKYF	NA	TRBD1	14	TRBJ2-7	TRBV5-6
TGTGCCAGTAGTACCCGGGACCCCCGGATCCAGTACTTC	CASSTRDPRIQYF	few	NA	13	TRBJ2-5	TRBV19
TGTGCCAGCAGTTTGCGAGGGGCTCGCGGGAGGGCCTCCTACAATGAGCAGTTCTTC	CASSLRGARGRASYNEQFF	NA	TRBD2	19	TRBJ2-1	TRBV27
TGTGCCAGCAGCTTCGACGCGGGACCCTACGAGCAGTACTTC	CASSFDAGPYEQYF	NA	NA	14	TRBJ2-7	TRBV7-2
TGCGCCAGCAGCCGTTTTGGGCAGGGTTTTAATTACGAGCAGTACTTC	CASSRFGQGFNYEQYF	NA	NA	16	TRBJ2-7	TRBV5-1
TGTGCCAGCAGTTGGGGGACCGGGGATGAGCAGTTCTTC	CASSWGTGDEQFF	medium-sized	NA	13	TRBJ2-1	TRBV12-3/TRBV12-4
TGCAGTGCTAGCCCCATCTCCCGGACCCCTGACTTC	CSASPISRTPDF	NA	NA	12	TRBJ2-7	TRBV20-1
TGCAGTGGGACTAGCGGGAGGGTCTACGAGCAGTACTTC	CSGTSGRVYEQYF	few	TRBD2	13	TRBJ2-7	TRBV20-1